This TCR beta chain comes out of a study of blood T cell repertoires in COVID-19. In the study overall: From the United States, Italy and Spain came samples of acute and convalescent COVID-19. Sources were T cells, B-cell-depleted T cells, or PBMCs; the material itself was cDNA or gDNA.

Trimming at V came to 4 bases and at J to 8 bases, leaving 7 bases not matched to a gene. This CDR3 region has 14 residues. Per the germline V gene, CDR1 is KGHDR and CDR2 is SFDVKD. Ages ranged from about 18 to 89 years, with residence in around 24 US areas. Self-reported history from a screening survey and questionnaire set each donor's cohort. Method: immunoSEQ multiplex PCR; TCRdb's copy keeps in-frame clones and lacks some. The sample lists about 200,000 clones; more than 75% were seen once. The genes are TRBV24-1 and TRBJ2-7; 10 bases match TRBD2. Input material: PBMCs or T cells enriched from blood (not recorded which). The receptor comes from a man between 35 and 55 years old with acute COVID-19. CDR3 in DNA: TGTGCCACCAGTGACCATGGACTAGCGGACAAGCAGTACTTC. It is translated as CATSDHGLADKQYF.